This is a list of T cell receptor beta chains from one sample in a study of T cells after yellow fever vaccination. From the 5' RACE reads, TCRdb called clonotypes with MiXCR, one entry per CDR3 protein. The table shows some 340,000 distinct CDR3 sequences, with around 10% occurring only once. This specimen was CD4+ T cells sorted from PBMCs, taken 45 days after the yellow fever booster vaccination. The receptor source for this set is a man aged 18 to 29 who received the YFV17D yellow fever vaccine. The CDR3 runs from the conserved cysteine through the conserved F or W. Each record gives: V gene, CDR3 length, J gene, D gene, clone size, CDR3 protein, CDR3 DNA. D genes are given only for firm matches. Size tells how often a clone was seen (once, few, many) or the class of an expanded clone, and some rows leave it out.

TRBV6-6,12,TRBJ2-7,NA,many,CASRNADSEQYF,TGTGCCAGCAGGAACGCCGACTCCGAGCAGTACTTC
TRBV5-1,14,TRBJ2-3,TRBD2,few,CASSFGGAEDTQYF,TGCGCCAGCAGCTTCGGGGGGGCCGAAGATACGCAGTATTTT
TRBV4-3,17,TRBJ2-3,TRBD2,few,CASSQRTSGLGLDTQYF,TGCGCCAGCAGCCAACGGACTAGCGGATTAGGATTGGATACGCAGTATTTT
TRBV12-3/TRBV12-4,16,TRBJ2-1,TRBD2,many,CASRHGGAGAMSEQFF,TGTGCCAGCAGGCACGGGGGGGCAGGGGCAATGTCGGAGCAGTTCTTC
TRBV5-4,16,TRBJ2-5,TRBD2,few,CASSGGTSWLQETQYF,TGTGCCAGCAGCGGAGGGACTAGTTGGCTCCAAGAGACCCAGTACTTC
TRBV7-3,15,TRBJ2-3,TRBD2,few,CASSPSGGETDTQYF,TGTGCCAGCAGCCCTAGCGGGGGCGAAACAGATACGCAGTATTTT
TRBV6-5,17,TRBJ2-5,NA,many,CASSYSQGRPRGETQYF,TGTGCCAGCAGTTACTCGCAGGGCAGGCCCCGCGGGGAGACCCAGTACTTC
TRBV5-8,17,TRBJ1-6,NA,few,CASSGTGLSSYNSPLHF,TGTGCCAGCAGCGGAACAGGATTAAGCTCCTATAATTCACCCCTCCACTTT
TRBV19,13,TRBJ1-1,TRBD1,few,CASTTEWRGLAFF,TGTGCCAGCACCACCGAATGGAGGGGGCTAGCTTTCTTT
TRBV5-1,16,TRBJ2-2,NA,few,CASSLVGTPNTGELFF,TGCGCCAGCAGCTTGGTAGGGACTCCAAACACCGGGGAGCTGTTTTTT
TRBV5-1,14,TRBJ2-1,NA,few,CASSWGLRSDEQFF,TGCGCCAGCAGCTGGGGGCTCAGGAGCGATGAGCAGTTCTTC
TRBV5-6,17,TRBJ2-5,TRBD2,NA,CASSLIQRGGPRKTQYF,TGTGCCAGCAGCTTAATCCAGCGGGGGGGCCCGCGCAAGACCCAGTACTTC
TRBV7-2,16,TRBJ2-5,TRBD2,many,CASSLGLAGGWETQYF,TGTGCCAGCAGCCTTGGACTAGCGGGGGGGTGGGAGACCCAGTACTTC
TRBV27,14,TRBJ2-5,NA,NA,CASSPWASPETQYF,TGTGCCAGCAGCCCTTGGGCCTCCCCAGAGACCCAGTACTTC
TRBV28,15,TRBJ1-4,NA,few,CASSSSGGLDEKLFF,TGTGCCAGCAGTTCCTCTGGGGGGCTGGATGAAAAACTGTTTTTT
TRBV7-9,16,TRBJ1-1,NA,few,CASSLRRDVPNTEAFF,TGTGCCAGCAGCTTACGTCGGGACGTCCCGAACACTGAAGCTTTCTTT
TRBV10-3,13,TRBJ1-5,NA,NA,CAISDREIQPQHF,TGTGCCATCAGTGACAGGGAGATTCAGCCCCAGCATTTT
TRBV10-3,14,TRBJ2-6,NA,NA,CAISVRTGANVLTF,TGTGCCATCAGTGTGCGGACTGGGGCCAACGTCCTGACTTTC
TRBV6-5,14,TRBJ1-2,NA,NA,CASSPGLNRGGYTF,TGTGCCAGCAGCCCCGGGCTCAACCGTGGTGGCTACACCTTC